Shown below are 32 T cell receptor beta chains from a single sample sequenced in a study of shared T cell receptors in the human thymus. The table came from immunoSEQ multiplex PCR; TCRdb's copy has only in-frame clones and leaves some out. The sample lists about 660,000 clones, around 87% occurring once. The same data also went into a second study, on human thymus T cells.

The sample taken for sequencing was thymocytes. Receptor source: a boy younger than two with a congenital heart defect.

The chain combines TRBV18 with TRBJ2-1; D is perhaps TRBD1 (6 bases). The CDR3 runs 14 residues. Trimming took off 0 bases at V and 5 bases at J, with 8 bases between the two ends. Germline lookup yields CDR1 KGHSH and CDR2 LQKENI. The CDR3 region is CASSPPGHHNEQFF. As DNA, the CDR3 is TGTGCCAGCTCACCACCGGGACACCACAATGAGCAGTTCTTC.

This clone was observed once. The CDR3 reads CASSPPPGGLGNRELFF. In nucleotides, the CDR3 is TGCGCCAGCAGCCCACCTCCGGGGGGACTAGGCAACCGGGAGCTGTTTTTT. J is TRBJ2-2 and V is TRBV5-1, with TRBD2 identical over 8 bases. This CDR3 is 17 amino acids long. Trimming at V came to 4 bases and at J to 9 bases, leaving 17 bases not matched to a gene. Germline loops: CDR1 SGHRS, CDR2 YFSETQ.

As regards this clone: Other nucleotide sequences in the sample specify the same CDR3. The CDR3 DNA is TGTGCCAGCAGCTTCGGACAGGGCTACAATGAGCAGTTCTTC. Amino acid sequence: CASSFGQGYNEQFF. The rearrangement links TRBV11-2 to TRBJ2-1; 8 bases line up with TRBD1. The CDR3 contains 14 residues. Germline CDR1 SGHAT, CDR2 FQNNGV. J lost 3 bases, V lost 3 bases, and 1 base had no gene match.

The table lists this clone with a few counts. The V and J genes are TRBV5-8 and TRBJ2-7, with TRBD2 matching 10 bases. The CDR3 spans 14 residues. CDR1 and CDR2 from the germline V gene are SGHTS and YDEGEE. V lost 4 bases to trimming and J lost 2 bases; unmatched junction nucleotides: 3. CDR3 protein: CASSPGLAPYEQYF. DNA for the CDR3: TGTGCCAGCAGCCCGGGACTAGCGCCCTACGAGCAGTACTTC. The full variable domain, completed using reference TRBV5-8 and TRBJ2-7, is EAGVTQSPTHLIKTRGQQATLRCSPISGHTSVYWYQQALGLGLQFLLWYDEGEERNRGNFPPRFSGRQFPNYSSELNVNALELEDSALYLCASSPGLAPYEQYFGPGTRLTVT.

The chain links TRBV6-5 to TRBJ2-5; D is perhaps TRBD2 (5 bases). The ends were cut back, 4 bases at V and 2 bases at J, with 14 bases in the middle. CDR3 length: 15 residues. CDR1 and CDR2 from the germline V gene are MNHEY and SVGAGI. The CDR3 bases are TGTGCCAGCAGTTCCGGGCCCCCGGGGCAAGAGACCCAGTACTTC. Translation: CASSSGPPGQETQYF.

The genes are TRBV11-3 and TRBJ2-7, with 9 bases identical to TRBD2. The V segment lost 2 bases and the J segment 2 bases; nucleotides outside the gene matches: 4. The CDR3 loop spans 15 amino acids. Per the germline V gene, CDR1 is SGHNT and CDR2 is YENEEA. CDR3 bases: TGTGCCAGCAGCTTACAGCGGGAGGTCGCCTACGAGCAGTACTTC. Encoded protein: CASSLQREVAYEQYF. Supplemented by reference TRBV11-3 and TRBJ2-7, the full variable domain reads EAGVVQSPRYKIIEKKQPVAFWCNPISGHNTLYWYLQNLGQGPELLIRYENEEAVDDSQLPKDRFSAERLKGVDSTLKIQPAELGDSAVYLCASSLQREVAYEQYFGPGTRLTVT.

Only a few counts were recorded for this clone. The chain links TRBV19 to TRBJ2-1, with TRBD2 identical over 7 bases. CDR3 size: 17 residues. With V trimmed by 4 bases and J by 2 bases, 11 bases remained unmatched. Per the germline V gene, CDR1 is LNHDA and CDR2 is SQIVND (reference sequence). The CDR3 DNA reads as TGTGCCAGTAGTACGGAACCGGGACTACTTCCCTACAATGAGCAGTTCTTC. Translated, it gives CASSTEPGLLPYNEQFF.

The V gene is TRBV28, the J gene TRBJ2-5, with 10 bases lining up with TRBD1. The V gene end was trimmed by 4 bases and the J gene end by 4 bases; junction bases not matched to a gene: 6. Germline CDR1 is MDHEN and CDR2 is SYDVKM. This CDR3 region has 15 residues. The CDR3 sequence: CASSSRDRGRETQYF. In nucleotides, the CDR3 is TGTGCCAGCAGTTCCCGGGACAGGGGTCGAGAGACCCAGTACTTC.

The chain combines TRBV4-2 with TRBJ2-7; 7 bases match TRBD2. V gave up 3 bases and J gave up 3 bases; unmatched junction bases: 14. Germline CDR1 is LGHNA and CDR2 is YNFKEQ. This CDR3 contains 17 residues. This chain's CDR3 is CASSHPRGVEQDYEQYF. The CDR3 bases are TGTGCCAGCAGCCACCCCCGGGGGGTAGAACAAGACTACGAGCAGTACTTC.

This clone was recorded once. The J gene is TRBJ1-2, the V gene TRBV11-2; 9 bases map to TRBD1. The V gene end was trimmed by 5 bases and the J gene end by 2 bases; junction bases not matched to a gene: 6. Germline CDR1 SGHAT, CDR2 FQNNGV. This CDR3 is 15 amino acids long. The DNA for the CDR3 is TGTGCCAGCAGCCGTGGACAGGGGTGGAACTATGGCTACACCTTC. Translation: CASSRGQGWNYGYTF.

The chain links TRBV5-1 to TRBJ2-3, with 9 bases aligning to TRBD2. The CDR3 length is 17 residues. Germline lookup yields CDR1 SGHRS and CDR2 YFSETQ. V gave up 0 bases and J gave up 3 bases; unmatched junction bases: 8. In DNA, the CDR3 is TGCGCCAGCAGCTTGGCCAGGGGACTAGCAGGGACAGATACGCAGTATTTT. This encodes CASSLARGLAGTDTQYF.

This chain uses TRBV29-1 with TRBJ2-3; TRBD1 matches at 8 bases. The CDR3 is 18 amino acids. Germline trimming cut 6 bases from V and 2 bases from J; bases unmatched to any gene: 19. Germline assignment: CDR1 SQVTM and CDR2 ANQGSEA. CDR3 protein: CSVGQVPTGTPITDTQYF. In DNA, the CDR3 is TGCAGCGTGGGACAGGTCCCGACCGGGACCCCCATCACAGATACGCAGTATTTT.

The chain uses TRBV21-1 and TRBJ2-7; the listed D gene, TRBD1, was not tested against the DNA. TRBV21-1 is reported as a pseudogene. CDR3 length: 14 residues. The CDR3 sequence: CASSKGQGADEQYF. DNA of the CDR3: TGTGCCAGCAGCAAAGGGCAGGGGGCCGACGAGCAGTACTTC.

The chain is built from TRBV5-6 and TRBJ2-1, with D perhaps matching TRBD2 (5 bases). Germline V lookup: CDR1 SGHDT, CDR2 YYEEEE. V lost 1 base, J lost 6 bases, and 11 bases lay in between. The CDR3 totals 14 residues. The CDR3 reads CASSLSLEGNEQFF. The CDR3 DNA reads TGTGCCAGCAGCTTGAGTCTAGAGGGCAATGAGCAGTTCTTC.

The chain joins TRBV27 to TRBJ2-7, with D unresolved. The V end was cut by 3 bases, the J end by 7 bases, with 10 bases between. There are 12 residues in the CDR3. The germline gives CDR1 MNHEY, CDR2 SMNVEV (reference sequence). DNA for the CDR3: TGTGCCAGCAGTTTGTACCACAGTGAGCAGTACTTC. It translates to CASSLYHSEQYF.

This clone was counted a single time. As DNA, the CDR3 is TGTGCCAGCAGGTTCGACAGGGGAAAAGTTTACGAGCAGTACTTC. Its translation: CASRFDRGKVYEQYF. The V gene is TRBV7-9, the J gene TRBJ2-7; 8 bases are shared with TRBD1. The CDR3 extends over 15 amino acids. The junction had 11 bases not matched to a gene; V was cut back by 6 bases and J by 4 bases. In germline, CDR1 is SEHNR, CDR2 FQNEAQ (reference sequence).

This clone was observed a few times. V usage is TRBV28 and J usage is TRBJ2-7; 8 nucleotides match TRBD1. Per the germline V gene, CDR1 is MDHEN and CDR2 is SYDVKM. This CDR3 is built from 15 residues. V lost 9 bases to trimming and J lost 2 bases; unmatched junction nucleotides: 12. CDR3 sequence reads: CASTSWTGRTYEQYF. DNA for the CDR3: TGTGCCAGTACCTCATGGACAGGGAGGACCTACGAGCAGTACTTC.

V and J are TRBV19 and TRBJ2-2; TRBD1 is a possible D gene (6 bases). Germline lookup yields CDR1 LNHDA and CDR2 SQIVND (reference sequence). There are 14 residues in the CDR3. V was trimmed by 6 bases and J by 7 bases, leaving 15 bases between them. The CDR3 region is CASRGHSLFGELFF. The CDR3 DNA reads TGTGCCAGTAGGGGACATTCGTTATTCGGGGAGCTGTTTTTT.

The chain's CDR3 is CASTLKRTGPSTDTQYF. The CDR3 region has the DNA TGTGCCAGCACCTTAAAGCGGACAGGCCCCAGCACAGATACGCAGTATTTT. J is TRBJ2-3 and V is TRBV27; 7 bases align to TRBD1. J gave up 0 bases and V 7 bases, and 13 bases lay outside the gene matches. The CDR3 spans 17 residues. Germline CDR1 is MNHEY and CDR2 is SMNVEV (reference sequence).

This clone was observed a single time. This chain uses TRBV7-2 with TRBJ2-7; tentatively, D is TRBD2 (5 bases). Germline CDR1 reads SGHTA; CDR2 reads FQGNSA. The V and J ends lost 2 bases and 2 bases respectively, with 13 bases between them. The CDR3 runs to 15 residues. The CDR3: CASSLRRGFTYEQYF. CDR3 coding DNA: TGTGCCAGCAGCTTACGGCGCGGGTTTACCTACGAGCAGTACTTC.

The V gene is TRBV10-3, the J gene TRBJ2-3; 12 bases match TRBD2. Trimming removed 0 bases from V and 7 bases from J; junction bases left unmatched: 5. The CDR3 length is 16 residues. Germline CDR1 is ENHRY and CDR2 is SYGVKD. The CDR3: CAISESRTSGKYTQYF. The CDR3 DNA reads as TGTGCCATCAGTGAGTCCCGGACTAGCGGGAAATATACGCAGTATTTT.

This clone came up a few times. CDR3 coding DNA: TGTGCCAGCAGCGAAGCAGCTAGCGGGGTCCAAGAGACCCAGTACTTC. It translates to CASSEAASGVQETQYF. The rearrangement uses TRBV7-6 and TRBJ2-5; 9 nucleotides line up with TRBD2. This CDR3 spans 16 amino acids. Trimming took 5 bases from V and 1 from J; bases not matched to a gene: 8. CDR1 is SGHVS, CDR2 FNYEAQ, per germline.

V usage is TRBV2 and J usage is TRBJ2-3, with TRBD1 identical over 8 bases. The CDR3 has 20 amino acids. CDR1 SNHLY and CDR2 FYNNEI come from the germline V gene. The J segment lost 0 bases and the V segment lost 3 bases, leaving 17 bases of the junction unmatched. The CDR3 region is CASSDERWKAGGLSTDTQYF. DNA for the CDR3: TGTGCCAGCAGTGATGAGAGGTGGAAGGCAGGGGGCTTAAGCACAGATACGCAGTATTTT.

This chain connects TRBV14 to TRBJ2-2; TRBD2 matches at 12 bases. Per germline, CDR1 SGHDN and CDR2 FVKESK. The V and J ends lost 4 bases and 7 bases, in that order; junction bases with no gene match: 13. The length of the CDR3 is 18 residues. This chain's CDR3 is CASSLPSELAGGHGELFF. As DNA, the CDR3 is TGTGCCAGCAGCCTCCCTTCGGAACTAGCGGGAGGCCACGGGGAGCTGTTTTTT.

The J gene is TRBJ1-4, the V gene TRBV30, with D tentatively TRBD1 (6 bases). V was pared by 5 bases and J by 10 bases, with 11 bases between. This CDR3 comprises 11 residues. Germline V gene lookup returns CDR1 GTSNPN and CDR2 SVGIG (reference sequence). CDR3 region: CAWSGGGKLFF. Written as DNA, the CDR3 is TGTGCCTGGTCGGGGGGCGGAAAACTGTTTTTT.

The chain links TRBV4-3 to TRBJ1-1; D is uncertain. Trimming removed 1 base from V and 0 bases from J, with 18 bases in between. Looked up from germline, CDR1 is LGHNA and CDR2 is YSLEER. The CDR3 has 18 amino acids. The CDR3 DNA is TGCGCCAGCAGCCAAGGGCTAGAACCACTCGCCATGAACACTGAAGCTTTCTTT. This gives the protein CASSQGLEPLAMNTEAFF.

The CDR3 nucleotides read TGTGCCAGCAGGGGTAGCATCGCCTACGAGCAGTACTTC. Protein product: CASRGSIAYEQYF. This chain uses TRBV6-1 with TRBJ2-7; D ambiguous. The CDR3 totals 13 residues. Germline values: CDR1 MNHNS, CDR2 SASEGT. The ends were cut back, 6 bases at V and 2 bases at J, with 11 bases in the middle.

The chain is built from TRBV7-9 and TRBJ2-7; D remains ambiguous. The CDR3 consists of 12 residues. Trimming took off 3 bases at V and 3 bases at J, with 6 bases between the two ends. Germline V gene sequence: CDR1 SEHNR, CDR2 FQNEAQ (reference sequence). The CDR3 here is CASSFSLYEQYF. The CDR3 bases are TGTGCCAGCAGCTTTAGCCTCTACGAGCAGTACTTC.

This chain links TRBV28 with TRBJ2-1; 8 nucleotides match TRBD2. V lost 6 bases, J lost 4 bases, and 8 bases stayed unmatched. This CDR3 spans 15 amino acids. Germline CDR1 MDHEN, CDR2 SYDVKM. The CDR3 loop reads CASRLVAGPYNEQFF. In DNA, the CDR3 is TGTGCCAGCAGGTTGGTAGCGGGACCGTACAATGAGCAGTTCTTC.

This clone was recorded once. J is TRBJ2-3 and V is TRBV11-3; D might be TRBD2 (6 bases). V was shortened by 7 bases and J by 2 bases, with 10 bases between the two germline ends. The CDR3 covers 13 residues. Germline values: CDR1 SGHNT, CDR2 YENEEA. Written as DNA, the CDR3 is TGTGCCAGCAAGGGGCGGGACACAGATACGCAGTATTTT. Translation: CASKGRDTDTQYF.

CDR3: CASSPGLNEQFF. The CDR3 DNA reads as TGTGCCAGCAGTCCAGGACTTAATGAGCAGTTCTTC. This chain connects TRBV27 to TRBJ2-1; D might be TRBD2 (5 bases). The CDR3 contains 12 residues. The germline V gene encodes CDR1 MNHEY and CDR2 SMNVEV (reference sequence). With 5 bases removed from V and 7 bases from J, the gap between germline ends came to 9 bases.

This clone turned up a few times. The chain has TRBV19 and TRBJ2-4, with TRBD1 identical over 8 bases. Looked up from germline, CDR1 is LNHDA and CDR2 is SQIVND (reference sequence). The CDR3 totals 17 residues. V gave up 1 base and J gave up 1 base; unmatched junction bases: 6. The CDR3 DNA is TGTGCCAGTAGTATAGCCTCGGACAGGGAGGCCAAAAACATTCAGTACTTC. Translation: CASSIASDREAKNIQYF.